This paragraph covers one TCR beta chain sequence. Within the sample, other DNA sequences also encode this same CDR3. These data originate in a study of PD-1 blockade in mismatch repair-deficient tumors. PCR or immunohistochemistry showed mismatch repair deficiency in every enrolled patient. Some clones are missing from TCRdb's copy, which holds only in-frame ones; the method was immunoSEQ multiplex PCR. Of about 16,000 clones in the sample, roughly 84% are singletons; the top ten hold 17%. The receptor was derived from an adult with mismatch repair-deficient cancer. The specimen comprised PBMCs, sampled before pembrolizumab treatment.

CDR3 in amino acids: CASSPGLAGVEQYF. The CDR3 DNA sequence: TGTGCCAGCTCGCCCGGACTAGCGGGAGTCGAGCAGTACTTC. The chain employs TRBV18 and TRBJ2-7; 13 bases agree with TRBD2. This CDR3 has 14 amino acids. Germline-derived CDR1 and CDR2 are KGHSH and LQKENI. V was pared by 6 bases and J by 6 bases, with 5 bases of the junction left unmatched.